This is a list of T cell receptor beta chains from one sample in a study of T-cell memory formation after mild COVID-19. TCRdb fed the 5' RACE reads into MiXCR, producing one record per CDR3 protein. The table shows roughly 600,000 distinct CDR3 sequences, with approximately 19% occurring only once. Source material: PBMCs or a T cell subset sorted from them (not recorded which). The receptors were sampled from an adult woman who had mild COVID-19 (a few samples of this study predate the infection). Cell type and time point are not known. The CDR3 runs from the conserved cysteine through the conserved F or W. The order of the fields is clone size, D gene, V gene, J gene, CDR3 protein, CDR3 DNA. A D gene is named only where the DNA matches it firmly. Size is omitted from some rows. Given values are once, few, many or a class for expanded clones.

-	-	TRBV29-1	TRBJ2-7	CSVEDFEVGEQYF	TGCAGCGTTGAAGATTTTGAGGTCGGCGAGCAGTACTTC
many	-	TRBV14	TRBJ2-7	CASSQDTLFYEQYF	TGTGCCAGCAGCCAAGATACGCTATTCTACGAGCAGTACTTC
few	TRBD2	TRBV15	TRBJ2-1	CATSRDLISGTRNEQFF	TGTGCCACCAGCAGAGATCTGATTAGCGGGACTCGCAATGAGCAGTTCTTC
-	-	TRBV3-1	TRBJ2-3	CASRPTGLSTDTQYF	TGTGCCAGCAGACCGACTGGCCTTAGCACAGATACGCAGTATTTT
-	TRBD2	TRBV6-6	TRBJ2-3	CASSRGGSVDTQYF	TGTGCCAGTTCCCGCGGGGGGTCGGTAGATACGCAGTATTTT
few	-	TRBV7-6	TRBJ1-1	CASRSSRSTGYYINTEAFF	TGTGCCAGCAGGTCAAGCCGTTCGACAGGCTATTATATAAACACTGAAGCTTTCTTT
few	-	TRBV15	TRBJ2-7	CATSSDHVRDEQYF	TGTGCCACCAGCAGTGACCACGTGAGGGACGAGCAGTACTTC
-	TRBD2	TRBV7-9	TRBJ2-5	CASSTPGLAETQYF	TGTGCCAGCAGCACCCCGGGACTAGCAGAGACCCAGTACTTC
few	-	TRBV7-2	TRBJ1-2	CASSLVSGTNSGYTF	TGTGCCAGCAGCTTAGTCTCTGGGACAAATTCGGGCTACACCTTC
few	-	TRBV5-1	TRBJ2-3	CASSLLIFPSTDTQYF	TGCGCCAGCAGCTTGCTCATCTTTCCTAGCACAGATACGCAGTATTTT
-	TRBD1	TRBV7-7	TRBJ2-1	CASSLAWTGNNEQFF	TGTGCTAGCAGCTTAGCGTGGACAGGCAACAATGAGCAGTTCTTC
-	-	TRBV5-1	TRBJ2-7	CASSLSSDGEQYF	TGCGCCAGCAGCTTGTCTAGCGACGGCGAGCAGTACTTC